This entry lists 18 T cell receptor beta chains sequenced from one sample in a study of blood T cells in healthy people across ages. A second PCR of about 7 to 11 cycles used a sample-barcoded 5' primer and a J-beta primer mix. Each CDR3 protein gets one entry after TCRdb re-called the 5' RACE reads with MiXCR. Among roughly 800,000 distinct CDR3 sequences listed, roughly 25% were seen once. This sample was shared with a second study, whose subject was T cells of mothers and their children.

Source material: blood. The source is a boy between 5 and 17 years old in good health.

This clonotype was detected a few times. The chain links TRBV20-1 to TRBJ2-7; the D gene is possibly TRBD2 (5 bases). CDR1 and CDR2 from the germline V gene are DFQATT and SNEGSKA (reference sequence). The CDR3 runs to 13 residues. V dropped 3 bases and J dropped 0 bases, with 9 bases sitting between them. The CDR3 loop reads CSASTRGSYEQYF. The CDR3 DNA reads TGCAGTGCTAGTACCCGGGGCTCCTACGAGCAGTACTTC.

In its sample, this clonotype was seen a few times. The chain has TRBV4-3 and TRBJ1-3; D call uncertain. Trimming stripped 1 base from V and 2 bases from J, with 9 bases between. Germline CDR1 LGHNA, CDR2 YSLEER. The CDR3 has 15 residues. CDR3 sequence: CASSQGRNAGNTIYF. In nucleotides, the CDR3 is TGCGCCAGCAGCCAAGGGCGAAACGCTGGAAACACCATATATTTT.

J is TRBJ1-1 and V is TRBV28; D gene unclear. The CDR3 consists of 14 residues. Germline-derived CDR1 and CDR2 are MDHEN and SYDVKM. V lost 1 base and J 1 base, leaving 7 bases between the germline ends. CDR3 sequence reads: CASSLLPENTEAFF. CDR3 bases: TGTGCCAGCAGTTTATTGCCAGAGAACACTGAAGCTTTCTTT.

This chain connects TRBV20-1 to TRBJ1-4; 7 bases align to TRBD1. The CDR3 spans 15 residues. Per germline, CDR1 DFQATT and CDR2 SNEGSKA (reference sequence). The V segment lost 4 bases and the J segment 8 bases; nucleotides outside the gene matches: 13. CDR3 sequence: CSAKQGVRGREKLFF. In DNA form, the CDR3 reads TGCAGTGCTAAGCAGGGGGTACGGGGGAGGGAAAAACTGTTTTTT.

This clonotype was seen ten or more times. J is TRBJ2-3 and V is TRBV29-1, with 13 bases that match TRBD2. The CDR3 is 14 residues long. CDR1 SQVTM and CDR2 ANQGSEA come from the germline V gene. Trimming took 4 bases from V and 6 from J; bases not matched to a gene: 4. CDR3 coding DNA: TGCAGCGTTGGGACTAGCGGGAGTCTTGATACGCAGTATTTT. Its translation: CSVGTSGSLDTQYF.

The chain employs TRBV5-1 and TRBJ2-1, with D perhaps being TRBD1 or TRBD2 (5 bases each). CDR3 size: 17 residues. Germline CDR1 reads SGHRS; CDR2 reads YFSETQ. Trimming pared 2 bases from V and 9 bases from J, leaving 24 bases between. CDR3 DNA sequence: TGCGCCAGCAGCTTAGCACAGGACTTGCTTGCCCTCAGTGAGCAGTTCTTC. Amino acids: CASSLAQDLLALSEQFF.

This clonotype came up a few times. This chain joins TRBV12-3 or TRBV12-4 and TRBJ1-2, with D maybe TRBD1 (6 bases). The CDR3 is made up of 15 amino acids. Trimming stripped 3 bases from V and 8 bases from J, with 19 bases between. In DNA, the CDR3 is TGTGCCAGCAGTTTCTCGGGACGGGGGGCCGGAGGCTACACCTTC. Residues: CASSFSGRGAGGYTF.

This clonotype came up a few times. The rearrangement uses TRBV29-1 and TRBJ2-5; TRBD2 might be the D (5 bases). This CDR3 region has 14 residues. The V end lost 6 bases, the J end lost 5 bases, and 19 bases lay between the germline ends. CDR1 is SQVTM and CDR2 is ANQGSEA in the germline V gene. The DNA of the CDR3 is TGCAGCGTCGCTCGGGCCTTAAGGGAGGAGACCCAGTACTTC. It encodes CSVARALREETQYF. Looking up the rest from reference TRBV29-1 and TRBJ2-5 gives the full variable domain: SAVISQKPSRDICQRGTSLTIQCQVDSQVTMMFWYRQQPGQSLTLIATANQGSEATYESGFVIDKFPISRPNLTFSTLTVSNMSPEDSSIYLCSVARALREETQYFGPGTRLLVL.

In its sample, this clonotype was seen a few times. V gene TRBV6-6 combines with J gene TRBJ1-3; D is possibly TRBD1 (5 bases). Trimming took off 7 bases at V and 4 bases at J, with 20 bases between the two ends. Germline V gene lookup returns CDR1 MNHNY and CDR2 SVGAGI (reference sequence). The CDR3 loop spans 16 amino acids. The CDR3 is CASTLNPTGFGNTIYF. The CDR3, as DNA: TGTGCCAGCACCTTAAACCCCACAGGATTCGGAAACACCATATATTTT.

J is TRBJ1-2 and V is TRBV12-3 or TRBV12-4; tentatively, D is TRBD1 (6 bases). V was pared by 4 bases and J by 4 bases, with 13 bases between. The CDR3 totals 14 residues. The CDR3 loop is CASSSGTRVYGYTF. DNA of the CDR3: TGTGCCAGCAGTTCCGGGACAAGGGTCTATGGCTACACCTTC.

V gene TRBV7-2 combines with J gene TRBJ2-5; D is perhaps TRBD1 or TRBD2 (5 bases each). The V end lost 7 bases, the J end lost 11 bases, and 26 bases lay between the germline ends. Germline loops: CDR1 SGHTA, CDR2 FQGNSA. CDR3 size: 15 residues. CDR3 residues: CASMPPPGRSREQYF. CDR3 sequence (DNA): TGTGCCAGCATGCCCCCGCCAGGACGGTCCAGGGAGCAGTACTTC.

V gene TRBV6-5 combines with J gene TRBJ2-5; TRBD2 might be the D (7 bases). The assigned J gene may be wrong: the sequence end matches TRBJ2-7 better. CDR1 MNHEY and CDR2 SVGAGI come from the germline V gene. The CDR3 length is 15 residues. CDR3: CASSHRAGVGYEQYF. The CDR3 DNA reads TGTGCCAGCAGCCACAGGGCGGGAGTAGGCTACGAGCAGTACTTC.

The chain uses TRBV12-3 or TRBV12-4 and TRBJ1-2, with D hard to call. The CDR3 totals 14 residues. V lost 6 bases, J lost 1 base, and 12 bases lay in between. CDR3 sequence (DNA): TGTGCCAGCAGAGACGGACGGAATAACTATGGCTACACCTTC. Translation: CASRDGRNNYGYTF.

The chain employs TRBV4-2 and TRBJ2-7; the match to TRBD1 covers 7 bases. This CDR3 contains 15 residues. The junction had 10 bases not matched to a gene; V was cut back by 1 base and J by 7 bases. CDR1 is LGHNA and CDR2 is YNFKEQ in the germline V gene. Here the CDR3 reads CASSQVGTDGREQYF. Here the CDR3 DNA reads TGTGCCAGCAGCCAAGTGGGGACAGATGGCAGAGAGCAGTACTTC.

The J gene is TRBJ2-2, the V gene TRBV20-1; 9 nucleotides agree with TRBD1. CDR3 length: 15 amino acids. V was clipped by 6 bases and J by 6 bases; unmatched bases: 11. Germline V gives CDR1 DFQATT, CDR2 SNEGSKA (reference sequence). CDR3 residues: CSATIPGQGAGELFF. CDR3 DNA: TGCAGTGCCACAATACCGGGACAGGGAGCCGGGGAGCTGTTTTTT.

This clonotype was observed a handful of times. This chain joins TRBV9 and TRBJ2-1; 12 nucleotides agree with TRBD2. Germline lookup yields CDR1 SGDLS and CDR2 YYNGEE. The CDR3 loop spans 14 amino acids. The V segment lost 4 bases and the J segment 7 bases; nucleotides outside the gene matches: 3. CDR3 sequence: CASSPSGRGNEQFF. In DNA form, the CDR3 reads TGTGCCAGCAGCCCTAGCGGGAGGGGAAATGAGCAGTTCTTC.

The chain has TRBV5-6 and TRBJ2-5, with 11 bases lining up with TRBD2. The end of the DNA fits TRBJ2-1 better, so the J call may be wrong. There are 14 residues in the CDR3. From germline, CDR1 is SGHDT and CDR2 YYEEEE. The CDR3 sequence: CASSLLAGEDEQFF. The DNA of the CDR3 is TGTGCCAGCAGTTTACTAGCGGGAGAGGACGAGCAGTTCTTC.

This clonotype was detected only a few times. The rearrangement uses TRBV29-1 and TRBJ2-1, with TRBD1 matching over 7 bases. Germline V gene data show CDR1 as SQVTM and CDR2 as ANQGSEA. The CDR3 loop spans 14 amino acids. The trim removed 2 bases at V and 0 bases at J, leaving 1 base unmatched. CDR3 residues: CSVEWDSSYNEQFF. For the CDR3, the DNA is TGCAGCGTTGAATGGGACAGCTCCTACAATGAGCAGTTCTTC.